This entry lists 10 T cell receptor beta chains sequenced from one sample in a study of blood T cell repertoires in COVID-19. The data were produced by immunoSEQ multiplex PCR, yet TCRdb's version contains in-frame clones alone and is incomplete. The sample lists about 410,000 clones, roughly 88% occurring once. What was sequenced was peripheral blood. The receptors originated from a woman in her 30s with active or convalescent COVID-19.

The V and J genes are TRBV27 and TRBJ2-5; no reliable D call. The CDR3 is 15 amino acids. In germline, CDR1 is MNHEY, CDR2 SMNVEV (reference sequence). The germline V and J ends were trimmed by 3 bases and 5 bases, with 16 bases remaining between them. CDR3 amino acids: CASSFLAQSTETQYF. Here the CDR3 DNA reads TGTGCCAGCAGTTTCTTAGCCCAGTCTACCGAGACCCAGTACTTC.

The chain recombines TRBV5-4 with TRBJ2-3; TRBD2 matches at 10 bases. Germline V gives CDR1 SGHNT, CDR2 YYREEE (reference sequence). The CDR3 has 16 amino acids. The junction had 9 bases not matched to a gene; V was cut back by 4 bases and J by 4 bases. CDR3 DNA sequence: TGTGCCAGCAGCGGCCCCCTAGCGGGAGCGGCAGATACGCAGTATTTT. This translates into CASSGPLAGAADTQYF.

This clone was recorded once. This chain links TRBV7-8 with TRBJ2-7, with a weak D call TRBD1 (6 bases). The V end was cut by 1 base, the J end by 1 base, with 8 bases between. The CDR3 consists of 14 residues. The germline V gene encodes CDR1 SGHVS and CDR2 FQNEAQ. The CDR3 DNA reads TGTGCCAGCAGCTTAGTTGGGACATCCTACGAGCAGTACTTC. The encoded protein is CASSLVGTSYEQYF.

The chain employs TRBV30 and TRBJ1-4; the D gene is possibly TRBD1 (5 bases). V was cut by 1 base and J by 8 bases, with 14 bases left in between. CDR3 size: 14 residues. Germline-derived CDR1 and CDR2 are GTSNPN and SVGIG (reference sequence). The CDR3 region is CAWSAGGSYEKLFF. CDR3 DNA: TGTGCCTGGAGTGCGGGGGGAAGTTACGAAAAACTGTTTTTT.

The rearrangement links TRBV2 to TRBJ1-2; D might be TRBD1 (6 bases). The V gene's germline CDR1 is SNHLY and CDR2 FYNNEI. CDR3 length equals 13 residues. Trimming pared 4 bases from V and 2 bases from J, leaving 8 bases between. CDR3 sequence: CASSVGQNYGYTF. The CDR3 DNA follows: TGTGCCAGCAGTGTCGGACAGAACTATGGCTACACCTTC. The full variable domain, in which reference TRBV2 and TRBJ1-2 provide the parts outside the CDR3, is EPEVTQTPSHQVTQMGQEVILRCVPISNHLYFYWYRQILGQKVEFLVSFYNNEISEKSEIFDDQFSVERPDGSNFTLKIRSTKLEDSAMYFCASSVGQNYGYTFGSGTRLTVV.

The genes are TRBV4-1 and TRBJ2-5, with D possibly TRBD1 on 6 matching bases. CDR1 and CDR2 (germline): MGHRA, YSYEKL. The CDR3 has 15 amino acids. Trimming left V 0 bases short and J 5 bases short, with 13 bases between. The CDR3 sequence: CASSQDGGDGETQYF. CDR3 nucleotides: TGCGCCAGCAGCCAAGATGGGGGCGACGGGGAGACCCAGTACTTC.

This chain links TRBV5-1 with TRBJ2-7, with D perhaps TRBD2 (6 bases). In germline, CDR1 is SGHRS, CDR2 YFSETQ. This CDR3 contains 14 residues. V lost 2 bases and J lost 1, with 10 bases in between. In DNA form, the CDR3 reads TGCGCCAGCAGCTTCCGGGAGAGGTCCTACGAGCAGTACTTC. It specifies CASSFRERSYEQYF.

The chain joins TRBV12-3 or TRBV12-4 to TRBJ2-5; D unclear. This CDR3 comprises 12 residues. V dropped 2 bases and J dropped 10 bases, with 11 bases sitting between them. DNA of the CDR3: TGTGCCAGCAGTTTACTTCCGTTTGTCCAGTACTTC. Protein: CASSLLPFVQYF.

This chain connects TRBV3-1 (or the pseudogene TRBV3-2) to TRBJ2-3; 8 bases agree with TRBD2. There are 17 residues in the CDR3. Looked up from germline, CDR1 is LGHDT and CDR2 is YNNKEL (reference sequence). V gave up 2 bases and J gave up 0 bases; unmatched junction bases: 7. CDR3 bases: TGTGCCAGCAGCCAACTCCATAGCGGGACCAGCACAGATACGCAGTATTTT. Translated, it gives CASSQLHSGTSTDTQYF.

V is TRBV27 and J is TRBJ2-7; a weak D match, TRBD2 (7 bases). In germline, CDR1 is MNHEY, CDR2 SMNVEV (reference sequence). The CDR3 covers 13 residues. Trimming stripped 3 bases from V and 5 bases from J, with 11 bases between. The CDR3, as DNA: TGTGCCAGCAGTTTTGGGGGGGCGGACGAGCAGTACTTC. The encoded protein is CASSFGGADEQYF.